These 30 T cell receptor beta chains were sequenced from one sample in a study of shared T cell receptors in the human thymus. Generated by immunoSEQ multiplex PCR, the TCRdb table keeps only in-frame clones and is missing some. This sample carries some 400,000 clones, around 93% of them seen once, and the ten largest clones take roughly 0.02%. Material for sequencing was thymocytes. The receptors derive from a human donor.

The sample holds one count of this clone. The chain links TRBV7-8 to TRBJ2-7; D is perhaps TRBD2 (6 bases). V dropped 2 bases and J dropped 1 base, with 15 bases sitting between them. Germline V CDR1 and CDR2: SGHVS, FQNEAQ. The CDR3 length is 16 residues. The CDR3 region is CASSLNRAAGSYEQYF. DNA of the CDR3: TGTGCCAGCAGCTTAAATCGAGCGGCGGGGTCCTACGAGCAGTACTTC. Supplemented by reference TRBV7-8 and TRBJ2-7, the full variable domain reads GAGVSQSPRYKVAKRGQDVALRCDPISGHVSLFWYQQALGQGPEFLTYFQNEAQLDKSGLPSDRFFAERPEGSVSTLKIQRTQQEDSAVYLCASSLNRAAGSYEQYFGPGTRLTVT.

The J gene is TRBJ1-3, the V gene TRBV6-5; a weak D match, TRBD1 (6 bases). In germline, CDR1 is MNHEY, CDR2 SVGAGI. This CDR3 has 14 residues. The V gene lost 6 bases and the J gene lost 0 bases, with 9 bases spanning the gap. The CDR3 spells CASSTGSSGNTIYF. The CDR3 nucleotides read TGTGCCAGCAGCACAGGGAGCTCTGGAAACACCATATATTTT.

The gene calls are TRBV11-3 and TRBJ2-3; D is unresolved. Trimming shortened V by 0 bases and J by 0 bases, and 4 bases separated the two germline ends. The CDR3 length is 14 residues. Germline V gene lookup returns CDR1 SGHNT and CDR2 YENEEA. For the CDR3, the DNA is TGTGCCAGCAGCTTAGATTTAAGCACAGATACGCAGTATTTT. It translates to CASSLDLSTDTQYF.

The chain uses TRBV28 and TRBJ2-7; the match to TRBD1 covers 7 bases. This CDR3 contains 15 residues. The germline V gene has CDR1 MDHEN and CDR2 SYDVKM. The trim removed 6 bases at V and 2 bases at J, leaving 10 bases unmatched. Here the CDR3 DNA reads TGTGCCAGCAGCATAAAACAGGGGTCAGCCTACGAGCAGTACTTC. Translation gives CASSIKQGSAYEQYF.

V usage is TRBV28 and J usage is TRBJ2-7; D perhaps matches TRBD1 (6 bases). CDR1 is MDHEN, CDR2 SYDVKM, per germline. Trimming left V 2 bases short and J 6 bases short, with 11 bases between. The CDR3 contains 13 residues. The DNA of the CDR3 is TGTGCCAGCAGTTTAGGCAGGGGAATCGAGCAGTACTTC. This gives the protein CASSLGRGIEQYF. The variable domain in full, completed from reference TRBV28 and TRBJ2-7, reads DVKVTQSSRYLVKRTGEKVFLECVQDMDHENMFWYRQDPGLGLRLIYFSYDVKMKEKGDIPEGYSVSREKKERFSLILESASTNQTSMYLCASSLGRGIEQYFGPGTRLTVT.

The V and J genes are TRBV19 and TRBJ2-7; D is unresolved. The germline gives CDR1 LNHDA, CDR2 SQIVND (reference sequence). V was clipped by 6 bases and J by 5 bases, with 20 bases between them. The CDR3 runs to 15 residues. The CDR3 DNA reads as TGTGCCAGTAGCCCCATTCCGGGTGAGGTCCACGAGCAGTACTTC. This codes for CASSPIPGEVHEQYF.

Regarding this clone: Its ends do not fully match the called genes, so a read error is possible. The rearrangement uses TRBV7-7 and TRBJ2-2, with TRBD2 matching over 13 bases. The CDR3 has 16 amino acids. Germline V gene sequence: CDR1 SSHAT, CDR2 FNYEAQ (reference sequence). The CDR3 DNA is TGTGCTAGCAGCGCAACTAGCGGGGGGGCGACCGGGGAGCTGTTTTTT. Protein sequence: CASSATSGGATGELFF.

V usage is TRBV10-3 and J usage is TRBJ2-7, with D perhaps TRBD1 or TRBD2 (5 bases each). Germline V CDR1 and CDR2: ENHRY, SYGVKD. The CDR3 has 19 amino acids. V was cut by 0 bases and J by 0 bases, with 21 bases left in between. CDR3 residues: CAISESETGTRPSSYEQYF. In DNA form, the CDR3 reads TGTGCCATCAGTGAGTCCGAAACCGGGACCAGACCCTCCTCCTACGAGCAGTACTTC.

The gene calls are TRBV7-2 and TRBJ2-5, with 7 bases identical to TRBD2. The CDR3 is 15 residues long. J gave up 4 bases and V 1 base, and 6 bases lay outside the gene matches. From germline, CDR1 is SGHTA and CDR2 FQGNSA. In DNA, the CDR3 is TGTGCCAGCAGCTTAGGGCTAGCGGAAGGAGAGACCCAGTACTTC. It encodes CASSLGLAEGETQYF.

This clone appeared a few times. The chain carries TRBV6-1 and TRBJ2-7, with 8 nucleotides matching TRBD1. The V gene end was trimmed by 4 bases and the J gene end by 3 bases; junction bases not matched to a gene: 8. Germline CDR1 reads MNHNS; CDR2 reads SASEGT. The length of the CDR3 is 15 residues. In nucleotides, the CDR3 is TGTGCCAGCAGTGTCCTAGGACAGGGAGGCTACGAGCAGTACTTC. This translates into CASSVLGQGGYEQYF.

V usage is TRBV30 and J usage is TRBJ1-4; 11 positions agree with TRBD1. Germline V lookup: CDR1 GTSNPN, CDR2 SVGIG (reference sequence). CDR3 size: 13 residues. Trimming at V came to 8 bases and at J to 9 bases, leaving 8 bases not matched to a gene. CDR3 loop: CARNRDRGKKLFF. CDR3 coding DNA: TGTGCCAGAAACCGGGACAGGGGGAAAAAACTGTTTTTT. Supplemented by reference TRBV30 and TRBJ1-4, the full variable domain reads SQTIHQWPATLVQPVGSPLSLECTVEGTSNPNLYWYRQAAGRGLQLLFYSVGIGQISSEVPQNLSASRPQDRQFILSSKKLLLSDSGFYLCARNRDRGKKLFFGSGTQLSVL.

V usage is TRBV13 and J usage is TRBJ2-1; 9 bases line up with TRBD1. V trimming: 7 bases; J trimming: 6 bases; junction bases outside the gene matches: 4. The germline CDR1 and CDR2 sequences are PRHDT and FYEKMQ (reference sequence). CDR3 length: 13 amino acids. CDR3 protein: CASKTGQGNEQFF. DNA of the CDR3: TGTGCCAGCAAGACGGGACAGGGCAATGAGCAGTTCTTC.

This chain links TRBV30 with TRBJ2-2; TRBD2 aligns across 11 bases. With 3 bases clipped from V and 5 bases from J, the junction kept 11 bases outside the gene matches. This CDR3 has 17 amino acids. Germline V gene data show CDR1 as GTSNPN and CDR2 as SVGIG (reference sequence). CDR3 residues: CAWRTTGTSGTTGELFF. CDR3 coding DNA: TGTGCCTGGAGGACGACGGGGACTAGCGGTACGACCGGGGAGCTGTTTTTT.

V gene TRBV7-2 combines with J gene TRBJ1-2; D call uncertain. The germline V gene has CDR1 SGHTA and CDR2 FQGNSA. The CDR3 has 15 residues. Trimming stripped 2 bases from V and 5 bases from J, with 15 bases between. The CDR3 sequence: CASSLKRRVLYGYTF. Written as DNA, the CDR3 is TGTGCCAGCAGCTTAAAGCGCAGAGTCCTATATGGCTACACCTTC.

The chain carries TRBV5-1 and TRBJ2-1, with 7 bases fitting TRBD2. The CDR3 loop spans 13 amino acids. V lost 8 bases and J lost 5; bases outside the gene matches: 7. From germline, CDR1 is SGHRS and CDR2 YFSETQ. The CDR3 DNA reads as TGCGCCAGTGCGGGAGAATGGAACAATGAGCAGTTCTTC. Translating gives CASAGEWNNEQFF.

This chain joins TRBV21-1 and TRBJ2-1; the D call of TRBD1 is as the table states it, not checked on the DNA. TRBV21-1 corresponds to a pseudogene. The CDR3 is 11 residues long. CDR3: CASSNHNEQFF. The DNA for the CDR3 is TGTGCCAGCAGCAATCATAATGAGCAGTTCTTC.

Details on this clone: The conserved closing phenylalanine or tryptophan is absent in this CDR3, likely reflecting a read error. The chain has TRBV4-1 and TRBJ2-4; D is ambiguous. Looked up from germline, CDR1 is MGHRA and CDR2 is YSYEKL. The V end lost 0 bases, the J end lost 1 base, and 4 bases lay between the germline ends. This CDR3 is 14 amino acids long. The CDR3 region is CASSQEGAKNIQYI. CDR3 nucleotide sequence: TGCGCCAGCAGCCAAGAGGGGGCCAAAAACATTCAGTACATC.

V is TRBV10-1 and J is TRBJ2-1; D might be TRBD2 (6 bases). Germline V gene lookup returns CDR1 WNHNN and CDR2 SYGVQD (reference sequence). V lost 8 bases and J 7 bases, leaving 12 bases between the germline ends. CDR3 length equals 12 residues. The CDR3: CASGPRGNEQFF. The CDR3 DNA is TGCGCCAGCGGTCCCCGGGGGAATGAGCAGTTCTTC.

This chain connects TRBV25-1 to TRBJ1-1; unclear D gene. Germline V gene lookup returns CDR1 MGHDK and CDR2 SYGVNS. The CDR3 length is 16 residues. Trimming cost V 3 bases and J 0 bases, with 14 bases left between them. The CDR3 region is CASSDPNGGMNTEAFF. For the CDR3, the DNA is TGTGCCAGCAGTGACCCCAATGGCGGAATGAACACTGAAGCTTTCTTT. Combining the CDR3 with reference TRBV25-1 and TRBJ1-1 gives the whole variable domain EADIYQTPRYLVIGTGKKITLECSQTMGHDKMYWYQQDPGMELHLIHYSYGVNSTEKGDLSSESTVSRIRTEHFPLTLESARPSHTSQYLCASSDPNGGMNTEAFFGQGTRLTVV.

V usage is TRBV10-3 and J usage is TRBJ1-2; D might be TRBD1 (5 bases). Germline V gene lookup returns CDR1 ENHRY and CDR2 SYGVKD. Trimming shortened V by 6 bases and J by 1 base, and 12 bases separated the two germline ends. The CDR3 has 14 amino acids. The CDR3 DNA sequence: TGTGCCATCAGAACCGGACACCTTAACTATGGCTACACCTTC. Translating gives CAIRTGHLNYGYTF.

The chain couples TRBV5-1 to TRBJ2-7; 9 bases fit TRBD2. Germline trimming cut 3 bases from V and 5 bases from J; bases unmatched to any gene: 6. The CDR3 spans 14 residues. Germline V CDR1 and CDR2: SGHRS, YFSETQ. As DNA, the CDR3 is TGCGCCAGCAGCTGGGAAGGGACTAGCAACGAGCAGTACTTC. Translating gives CASSWEGTSNEQYF.

The chain joins TRBV2 to TRBJ1-3; 7 bases match TRBD1. Germline V CDR1 and CDR2: SNHLY, FYNNEI. The J segment lost 0 bases and the V segment lost 3 bases, leaving 5 bases of the junction unmatched. This CDR3 has 16 residues. CDR3 amino acids: CASSETGIYSGNTIYF. The CDR3 nucleotides read TGTGCCAGCAGTGAGACAGGGATATACTCTGGAAACACCATATATTTT.

V is TRBV5-1 and J is TRBJ2-7, with TRBD1 as a possible D gene (5 bases). V was clipped by 2 bases and J by 0 bases, with 12 bases between them. Per germline, CDR1 SGHRS and CDR2 YFSETQ. This CDR3 region has 15 residues. The CDR3 region has the DNA TGCGCCAGCAGCTTTCTTCAAAGGGGCTCCTACGAGCAGTACTTC. Translated, it gives CASSFLQRGSYEQYF.

Written as DNA, the CDR3 is TGTGCCAGCAGTTTATCGGCCATACCCTACGAGCAGTACTTC. Translated, it gives CASSLSAIPYEQYF. The rearrangement joins TRBV28 to TRBJ2-7; no clear D gene. V gave up 1 base and J gave up 2 bases, with 9 bases separating them. Germline V lookup: CDR1 MDHEN, CDR2 SYDVKM. The CDR3 is 14 residues long.

The chain carries TRBV5-1 and TRBJ2-3, with D possibly TRBD2 on 6 matching bases. Germline CDR1 and CDR2: SGHRS and YFSETQ. The CDR3 contains 17 residues. V lost 4 bases and J lost 2, with 20 bases in between. DNA of the CDR3: TGCGCCAGCAGCCAGGTGGCGGAGGGGCCGGCCACAGATACGCAGTATTTT. It yields the protein CASSQVAEGPATDTQYF.

The chain is built from TRBV28 and TRBJ1-4, with 7 positions matching TRBD1. From germline, CDR1 is MDHEN and CDR2 SYDVKM. The CDR3 is 15 residues long. After removal of 4 bases from V and 4 bases from J, the junction contained 6 bases not matched to a gene. The CDR3 DNA is TGTGCCAGCAGTTGCGGGCGGGACAGTAATGAAAAACTGTTTTTT. Translation: CASSCGRDSNEKLFF.

This chain uses TRBV7-3 with TRBJ2-2; D is perhaps TRBD2 (5 bases). Germline assignment: CDR1 SGHTA and CDR2 FQGTGA. With 7 bases removed from V and 6 bases from J, the gap between germline ends came to 9 bases. The CDR3 length is 12 residues. The CDR3 region has the DNA TGTGCCAGCATCAGGACTCCCGGGGAGCTGTTTTTT. The encoded protein is CASIRTPGELFF.

The chain couples TRBV12-2 to TRBJ2-7. TRBV12-2 is annotated as a pseudogene. The CDR3 runs 15 residues. The CDR3 here is CASRLDHWDVYEQYF. For the CDR3, the DNA is TGTGCAAGTCGCTTAGACCACTGGGATGTCTACGAGCAGTACTTC.

A note on this clone: The same CDR3 also results from other DNA sequences found in this sample. The J gene is TRBJ2-7, the V gene TRBV19; 8 nucleotides line up with TRBD2. Trimming cost V 3 bases and J 2 bases; bases outside gene matches: 3. The CDR3 consists of 14 residues. Germline values: CDR1 LNHDA, CDR2 SQIVND (reference sequence). CDR3: CASSILAGPYEQYF. DNA of the CDR3: TGTGCCAGTAGTATCTTAGCGGGACCCTACGAGCAGTACTTC.

This clone was recorded only once. This rearrangement joins TRBV27 to TRBJ2-2; weak D call: TRBD2 (6 bases). Trimming left V 6 bases short and J 1 base short, with 12 bases between. CDR3 length: 15 amino acids. The V gene's germline CDR1 is MNHEY and CDR2 SMNVEV (reference sequence). The DNA for the CDR3 is TGTGCCAGCAGCCTGACTAGAGAGAACACCGGGGAGCTGTTTTTT. Residues: CASSLTRENTGELFF.